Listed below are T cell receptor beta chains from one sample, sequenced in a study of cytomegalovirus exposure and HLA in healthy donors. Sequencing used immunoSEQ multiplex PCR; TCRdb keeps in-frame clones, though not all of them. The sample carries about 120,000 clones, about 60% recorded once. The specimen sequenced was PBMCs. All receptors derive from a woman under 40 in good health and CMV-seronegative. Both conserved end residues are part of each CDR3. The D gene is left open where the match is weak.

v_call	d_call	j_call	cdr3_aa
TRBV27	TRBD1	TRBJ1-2	CASSPGQGVCGYTF
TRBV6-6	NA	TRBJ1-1	CASSNHPRELNTEAFF
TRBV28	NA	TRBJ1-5	CASEDSLNQPQHF
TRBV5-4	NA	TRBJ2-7	CASSLKGEQYF
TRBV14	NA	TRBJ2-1	CASSQAVYNEQFF
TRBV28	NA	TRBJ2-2	CASSPHRAGAGVVGELFF
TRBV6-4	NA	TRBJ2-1	CASSTTRAALSGSYNEQFF
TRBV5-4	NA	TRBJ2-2	CASRAGQGRNTGELFF
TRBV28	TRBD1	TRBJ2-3	CASRQGAEDTQYF
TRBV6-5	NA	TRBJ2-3	CASSLFGRTDTQYF
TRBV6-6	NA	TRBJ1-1	CASSFRGEAFF
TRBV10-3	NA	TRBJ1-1	CAISEPPDSEAFF
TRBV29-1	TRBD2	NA	CSVRTGTSFYEQYF
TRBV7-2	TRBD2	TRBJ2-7	CASSPRLAGDEQYF
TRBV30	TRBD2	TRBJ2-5	CAWSMPGLAITQYF
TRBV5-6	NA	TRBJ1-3	CASSRRGILDTIYF
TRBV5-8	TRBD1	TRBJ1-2	CASSLQGDNYGYTF
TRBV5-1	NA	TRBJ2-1	CASSLTTPTGVYNEQFF
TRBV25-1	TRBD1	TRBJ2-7	CASSYPGQGLYEQYF
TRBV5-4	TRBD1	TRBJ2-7	CASSLAGTGSYEQYF
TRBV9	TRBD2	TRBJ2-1	CASSSSSGRSPGEQFF
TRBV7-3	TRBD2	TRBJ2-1	CASSPPLAGGKYNEQFF